Listed below are T cell receptor beta chains from one sample, sequenced in a study of T cell responses to AZD1222 COVID-19 vaccine. Generated by immunoSEQ multiplex PCR, the TCRdb table keeps only in-frame clones and is missing some. Among approximately 84,000 clones, around 91% were seen once, and the ten largest hold roughly 2.7%. Material: peripheral blood, obtained 28 days after the second AZD1222 dose. Every receptor here comes from an adult who received the AZD1222 COVID-19 vaccine. The CDR3 runs from the conserved cysteine through the conserved F or W. The D gene is left open where the match is weak. Size is omitted from some rows. Given values are once, few, many or a class for expanded clones.

length: 14; J: TRBJ1-2; V: TRBV5-4; size: NA; D: NA; DNA: TGTGCCAGCAGCTTGACTACCCCTAATACAGTACCCATATTC; CDR3: CASSLTTPNTVPIF
length: 14; J: TRBJ2-7; V: TRBV27; size: once; D: NA; DNA: TGTGCCAGCAGTTTAAGGACGGGGTTCTACGAGCAGTACTTC; CDR3: CASSLRTGFYEQYF
length: 14; J: TRBJ2-7; V: TRBV18; size: NA; D: NA; DNA: TGTGCCAGCTCACCAGTCCCGGACGTCTACGAGCAGTACTTC; CDR3: CASSPVPDVYEQYF
length: 13; J: TRBJ2-7; V: TRBV7-3; size: once; D: NA; DNA: TGTGCCAGCAGCTTATCAAAGGGACACGAGCAGTACTTC; CDR3: CASSLSKGHEQYF
length: 15; J: TRBJ2-3; V: TRBV7-9; size: NA; D: TRBD2; DNA: TGTGCCAGCAGCTTACTAGCGGGGGGACCAGATACGCAGTATTTT; CDR3: CASSLLAGGPDTQYF
length: 14; J: TRBJ2-5; V: TRBV7-2; size: NA; D: TRBD1; DNA: TGTGCCAGCAGCCGGGACAGGTCCCAAGAGACCCAGTACTTC; CDR3: CASSRDRSQETQYF
length: 13; J: TRBJ1-5; V: TRBV10-2; size: NA; D: NA; DNA: TGCGCCAGCGGTTCCGGCGGGAATCAGCCCCAGCATTTT; CDR3: CASGSGGNQPQHF
length: 17; J: TRBJ2-1; V: TRBV5-8; size: NA; D: TRBD1; DNA: TGTGCCAGCAGCTTGTCCCCCGGGACAGGGGTCTACAATGAGCAGTTCTTC; CDR3: CASSLSPGTGVYNEQFF
length: 15; J: TRBJ2-4; V: TRBV13; size: once; D: NA; DNA: TGTGCCAGCAGCCCGCGCTCCCGGGGAAAAAACATTCAGTACTTC; CDR3: CASSPRSRGKNIQYF
length: 13; J: TRBJ2-3; V: TRBV4-3; size: NA; D: NA; DNA: TGCGCCAGCAGCCAGCTAAGCACAGATACGCAGTATTTT; CDR3: CASSQLSTDTQYF
length: 16; J: TRBJ1-2; V: TRBV6-5; size: NA; D: TRBD1; DNA: TGTGCCAGCAGTTTTCACAACAGGGGGGGGAACTATGGCTACACCTTC; CDR3: CASSFHNRGGNYGYTF
length: 16; J: TRBJ1-4; V: TRBV15; size: NA; D: NA; DNA: TGTGCCACCAGCAGAGATCCGACAGTCCAAGGGGAAAAACTGTTTTTT; CDR3: CATSRDPTVQGEKLFF
length: 17; J: TRBJ2-7; V: TRBV3-1/TRBV3-2; size: once; D: TRBD2; DNA: TGTGCCAGCAGCCCTAGAGGACTAGCGGCAGGATCCTACGAGCAGTACTTC; CDR3: CASSPRGLAAGSYEQYF
length: 14; J: TRBJ1-2; V: TRBV2; size: NA; D: NA; DNA: TGTGCCAGCAGTGAAGCGCAGGCGGTATATGGCTACACCTTC; CDR3: CASSEAQAVYGYTF
length: 16; J: TRBJ2-3; V: TRBV5-4; size: NA; D: TRBD2; DNA: TGTGCCAGCAGCTCCCGGGGTGTAGCGGGAGAGGATACGCAGTATTTT; CDR3: CASSSRGVAGEDTQYF
length: 15; J: TRBJ2-1; V: TRBV6-5; size: NA; D: NA; DNA: TGTGCCAGCTCCCTTTGGCGCCTCGGTTCCAATGAGCAGTTCTTC; CDR3: CASSLWRLGSNEQFF
length: 12; J: TRBJ2-1; V: TRBV7-8; size: NA; D: TRBD2; DNA: TGTGCCAGCAGCTTCGGGGGGTATGAGCAGTTCTTC; CDR3: CASSFGGYEQFF
length: 15; J: TRBJ2-7; V: TRBV6-5; size: NA; D: TRBD1; DNA: TGTGCCAGCGGGACAGGGGCCGTGCGCTCCTACGAGCAGTACTTC; CDR3: CASGTGAVRSYEQYF
length: 13; J: TRBJ1-2; V: TRBV12-3/TRBV12-4; size: once; D: NA; DNA: TGTGCCAGCAGTTTTACCAGGGGCTATGGCTACACCTTC; CDR3: CASSFTRGYGYTF
length: 13; J: TRBJ2-5; V: TRBV5-1; size: NA; D: NA; DNA: TGCGCCAGCAGCTTGGACAGGGCTGAGACCCAGTACTTC; CDR3: CASSLDRAETQYF
length: 12; J: TRBJ1-1; V: TRBV7-9; size: NA; D: NA; DNA: TGTGCCAGCAGCTTACACAACACTGAAGCTTTCTTT; CDR3: CASSLHNTEAFF
length: 14; J: TRBJ2-3; V: TRBV7-8; size: few; D: NA; DNA: TGTGCCAGCAGTAGCGGCCGCACCACAGATACGCAGTATTTT; CDR3: CASSSGRTTDTQYF
length: 17; J: TRBJ2-2; V: TRBV7-9; size: NA; D: TRBD2; DNA: TGTGCCAGCGACACCTGGACTAGCGGGAGGAGGACCGGGGAGCTGTTTTTT; CDR3: CASDTWTSGRRTGELFF
length: 12; J: TRBJ1-2; V: TRBV5-4; size: NA; D: NA; DNA: TGTGCCAGCAGCTTGGACGGATATGGCTACACCTTC; CDR3: CASSLDGYGYTF
length: 15; J: TRBJ2-7; V: TRBV7-9; size: once; D: TRBD1; DNA: TGTGCCAGCAGCTTAGTGCCGGGACAGGGATTCGAGCAGTACTTC; CDR3: CASSLVPGQGFEQYF
length: 13; J: TRBJ1-1; V: TRBV9; size: NA; D: TRBD1; DNA: TGTGCCAGCAGCCGGGACAGGGTTGGTGAAGCTTTCTTT; CDR3: CASSRDRVGEAFF
length: 11; J: TRBJ2-7; V: TRBV5-1; size: NA; D: NA; DNA: TGCGCCAGCAGCTCCGCCTACGAGCAGTACTTC; CDR3: CASSSAYEQYF
length: 15; J: TRBJ2-6; V: TRBV9; size: few; D: NA; DNA: TGTGCCAGCAGCACGCGGAACTCTGGGGCCAACGTCCTGACTTTC; CDR3: CASSTRNSGANVLTF
length: 14; J: TRBJ2-3; V: TRBV27; size: NA; D: TRBD2; DNA: TGTGCCAGCCGGCCCGGGGGGAGCACAGATACGCAGTATTTT; CDR3: CASRPGGSTDTQYF
length: 14; J: TRBJ1-1; V: TRBV18; size: NA; D: TRBD1; DNA: TGTGCCAGCTCCGACAGGGTCATGGTTACTGAAGCTTTCTTT; CDR3: CASSDRVMVTEAFF
length: 13; J: TRBJ2-7; V: TRBV10-3; size: few; D: TRBD2; DNA: TGTGCCATCGGACTAGCGAATGTCGGCGAGCAGTACTTC; CDR3: CAIGLANVGEQYF
length: 17; J: TRBJ1-5; V: TRBV7-2; size: NA; D: TRBD1; DNA: TGTGCCAGCAGTTCCGGGACAGGGGTTAATGGGAATCAGCCCCAGCATTTT; CDR3: CASSSGTGVNGNQPQHF
length: 13; J: TRBJ2-7; V: TRBV7-9; size: once; D: NA; DNA: TGTGCCAGCAGCTTAGCGGGGCCCTACGAGCAGTACTTC; CDR3: CASSLAGPYEQYF
length: 15; J: TRBJ1-2; V: TRBV5-6; size: NA; D: NA; DNA: TGTGCCAGCAGCCTGGGATGGGGGCTGGGCTATGGCTACACCTTC; CDR3: CASSLGWGLGYGYTF
length: 15; J: TRBJ1-4; V: TRBV20-1; size: few; D: NA; DNA: TGCAGTGCTAGTATGAGGGGTGCAACTAATGAAAAACTGTTTTTT; CDR3: CSASMRGATNEKLFF
length: 19; J: TRBJ1-1; V: TRBV4-1; size: once; D: TRBD1; DNA: TGCGCCAGCAGCCAAGTGAGGACAGGGCACGATCTTAAGAACACTGAAGCTTTCTTT; CDR3: CASSQVRTGHDLKNTEAFF
length: 13; J: TRBJ2-3; V: TRBV12-3/TRBV12-4; size: NA; D: TRBD1; DNA: TGTGCCAGCAGACAGGGGGCCACAGATACGCAGTATTTT; CDR3: CASRQGATDTQYF
length: 14; J: TRBJ2-3; V: TRBV6-2/TRBV6-3; size: NA; D: TRBD2; DNA: TGTGCCAGCAGCCTAGCGGGAGGGCCAGATACGCAGTATTTT; CDR3: CASSLAGGPDTQYF
length: 17; J: TRBJ2-4; V: TRBV5-1; size: NA; D: NA; DNA: TGCGCCAGCAGCTTGGAGGCGGGACCAGTGGCCAAAAACATTCAGTACTTC; CDR3: CASSLEAGPVAKNIQYF
length: 14; J: TRBJ1-6; V: TRBV6-5; size: NA; D: NA; DNA: TGTGCCAGCAGTTACGGAGGATCCAATTCACCCCTCCACTTT; CDR3: CASSYGGSNSPLHF
length: 13; J: TRBJ1-2; V: TRBV7-9; size: NA; D: NA; DNA: TGTGCCAGCAGCTTAGTGGAACTCTATGGCTACACCTTC; CDR3: CASSLVELYGYTF
length: 16; J: TRBJ2-3; V: TRBV7-9; size: NA; D: TRBD2; DNA: TGTGCCAGCAGCCGGGGACTAGCGGAGATCACAGATACGCAGTATTTT; CDR3: CASSRGLAEITDTQYF
length: 15; J: TRBJ2-7; V: TRBV7-2; size: NA; D: TRBD2; DNA: TGTGCCAGCAGCTTAGGGGAGGGATTGAACTACGAGCAGTACTTC; CDR3: CASSLGEGLNYEQYF
length: 17; J: TRBJ2-5; V: TRBV3-1/TRBV3-2; size: NA; D: TRBD2; DNA: TGTGCCAGCAGCCAAGATCAGAGCGGGGAGGGCGTAGAGACCCAGTACTTC; CDR3: CASSQDQSGEGVETQYF
length: 15; J: TRBJ2-5; V: TRBV5-1; size: NA; D: TRBD2; DNA: TGCGCCAGCAGCTTGGCGGCGGGGGTCCAAGAGACCCAGTACTTC; CDR3: CASSLAAGVQETQYF
length: 15; J: TRBJ2-7; V: TRBV7-2; size: NA; D: TRBD1; DNA: TGTGCCAGCAGCCAGGCCGGGACAGGGTTCTACGAGCAGTACTTC; CDR3: CASSQAGTGFYEQYF
length: 15; J: TRBJ2-1; V: TRBV11-2; size: NA; D: TRBD2; DNA: TGTGCCAGCAGCTATGGCCTCGCGGGGGGGGTTGAGCAGTTCTTC; CDR3: CASSYGLAGGVEQFF
length: 15; J: TRBJ1-5; V: TRBV19; size: NA; D: TRBD1; DNA: TGTGCCAGTAATCCCCGGACAGGGGGCAGTCAGCCCCAGCATTTT; CDR3: CASNPRTGGSQPQHF
length: 12; J: TRBJ2-1; V: TRBV19; size: NA; D: NA; DNA: TGTGCCTCGCGGGCATCCTACAATGAGCAGTTCTTC; CDR3: CASRASYNEQFF
length: 14; J: TRBJ2-7; V: TRBV19; size: NA; D: NA; DNA: TGTGCCAGTAGTATTTCCGGGGAACGCTACGAGCAGTACTTC; CDR3: CASSISGERYEQYF
length: 15; J: TRBJ2-1; V: TRBV9; size: NA; D: NA; DNA: TGTGCCAGCAGCGTCGCCGGGACTTCCTACAATGAGCAGTTCTTC; CDR3: CASSVAGTSYNEQFF
length: 15; J: TRBJ2-7; V: TRBV18; size: NA; D: TRBD1; DNA: TGTGCCAGCTCACCCGGACAGGGTAGTACCCCCGAGCAGTACTTC; CDR3: CASSPGQGSTPEQYF
length: 20; J: TRBJ2-6; V: TRBV6-2/TRBV6-3; size: NA; D: TRBD1; DNA: TGTGCCAGCAGTTACTCGATGCTGACAGGGAGTGGCTCTGGGGCCAACGTCCTGACTTTC; CDR3: CASSYSMLTGSGSGANVLTF
length: 11; J: TRBJ2-7; V: TRBV5-4; size: NA; D: NA; DNA: TGTGCCAGCATATCCCGGACAAAGCAGTACTTC; CDR3: CASISRTKQYF